A selection of T cell receptor beta chains follows, all from one sample in a study of blood T cell repertoires in COVID-19. Some clones are missing from TCRdb's copy, which holds only in-frame ones; the method was immunoSEQ multiplex PCR. The sample has hundreds of thousands of clones; more than 80% are singletons. The sequenced sample consisted of PBMCs or T cells enriched from blood (not recorded which). These receptors originate from a young man who had recovered from COVID-19. Both conserved end residues are part of each CDR3. Fields, in order: V gene, J gene, clone size, D gene, CDR3 protein, CDR3 DNA. The D gene is left open where the match is weak. Clone sizes are given selectively: once, few, many, or a class where the clone is expanded.

V gene: TRBV30; J gene: TRBJ1-1; clone size: few; D gene: NA; CDR3 protein: CAWSQGTEAFF; CDR3 DNA: TGTGCCTGGAGTCAGGGCACTGAAGCTTTCTTT
V gene: TRBV3-1/TRBV3-2; J gene: TRBJ1-6; clone size: once; D gene: TRBD1; CDR3 protein: CASSPDRGGSPLHF; CDR3 DNA: TGTGCCAGCAGCCCGGACAGGGGAGGTTCACCCCTCCACTTT
V gene: TRBV7-8; J gene: TRBJ1-1; clone size: NA; D gene: NA; CDR3 protein: CASSLADPGAEAFF; CDR3 DNA: TGTGCCAGCAGCTTAGCGGACCCGGGAGCTGAAGCTTTCTTT
V gene: TRBV19; J gene: TRBJ2-7; clone size: NA; D gene: NA; CDR3 protein: CASSIIAGQTEQYF; CDR3 DNA: TGTGCCAGTAGTATAATCGCAGGGCAAACCGAGCAGTACTTC
V gene: TRBV5-6; J gene: TRBJ2-2; clone size: NA; D gene: TRBD1; CDR3 protein: CASSLRSGRGMTGELFF; CDR3 DNA: TGTGCCAGCAGCTTGCGGTCCGGCAGGGGGATGACCGGGGAGCTGTTTTTT
V gene: TRBV3-1/TRBV3-2; J gene: TRBJ1-3; clone size: few; D gene: NA; CDR3 protein: CASSLGFGGGNTIYF; CDR3 DNA: TGTGCCAGCAGCCTCGGTTTTGGGGGCGGAAACACCATATATTTT
V gene: TRBV27; J gene: TRBJ2-1; clone size: NA; D gene: TRBD2; CDR3 protein: CASSILTGLAGVSFSYNEQFF; CDR3 DNA: TGTGCCAGCAGTATCCTAACGGGACTAGCGGGAGTCAGCTTCTCCTACAATGAGCAGTTCTTC
V gene: TRBV7-3; J gene: TRBJ1-4; clone size: NA; D gene: TRBD1; CDR3 protein: CASSLSGRGDEKLFF; CDR3 DNA: TGTGCCAGCAGCTTAAGTGGCAGGGGGGATGAAAAACTGTTTTTT
V gene: TRBV28; J gene: TRBJ2-7; clone size: NA; D gene: TRBD2; CDR3 protein: CASSPYRLAGGLEQYF; CDR3 DNA: TGTGCCAGCAGCCCTTATCGTTTAGCGGGAGGTCTCGAGCAGTACTTC
V gene: TRBV6-1; J gene: TRBJ1-2; clone size: NA; D gene: NA; CDR3 protein: CASSEGRPLAAF; CDR3 DNA: TGTGCCAGCAGTGAAGGCAGACCCCTTGCGGCCTTC
V gene: TRBV5-1; J gene: TRBJ2-5; clone size: NA; D gene: TRBD2; CDR3 protein: CASSFRGLAGERRYF; CDR3 DNA: TGCGCCAGCAGCTTTAGGGGACTAGCGGGAGAACGGCGGTACTTC
V gene: TRBV4-1; J gene: TRBJ2-7; clone size: NA; D gene: TRBD2; CDR3 protein: CASSQSGGYEQYF; CDR3 DNA: TGCGCCAGCAGCCAATCGGGGGGATACGAGCAGTACTTC
V gene: TRBV5-1; J gene: TRBJ1-3; clone size: NA; D gene: NA; CDR3 protein: CASSFDSSGNTIYF; CDR3 DNA: TGCGCCAGCAGCTTTGACAGCTCTGGAAACACCATATATTTT
V gene: TRBV15; J gene: TRBJ2-1; clone size: NA; D gene: NA; CDR3 protein: CATSRDSSGNEQFF; CDR3 DNA: TGTGCCACCAGCAGAGATAGTTCGGGGAATGAGCAGTTCTTC
V gene: TRBV4-1; J gene: TRBJ2-7; clone size: few; D gene: NA; CDR3 protein: CASSQGSVYEQYF; CDR3 DNA: TGCGCCAGCAGCCAAGGTTCCGTTTACGAGCAGTACTTC
V gene: TRBV28; J gene: TRBJ2-7; clone size: NA; D gene: TRBD1; CDR3 protein: CASSLPPGQGGYEQYF; CDR3 DNA: TGTGCCAGCAGTTTACCTCCGGGACAGGGAGGTTACGAGCAGTACTTC
V gene: TRBV28; J gene: TRBJ1-2; clone size: NA; D gene: NA; CDR3 protein: CASTLGLPYGYTF; CDR3 DNA: TGTGCCAGCACCCTGGGGCTTCCCTATGGCTACACCTTC
V gene: TRBV27; J gene: TRBJ2-3; clone size: NA; D gene: NA; CDR3 protein: CASSHGDTQYF; CDR3 DNA: TGTGCCAGCTCACATGGAGATACGCAGTATTTT
V gene: TRBV6-2/TRBV6-3; J gene: TRBJ2-1; clone size: NA; D gene: NA; CDR3 protein: CASSDFTGTPSYNEQFF; CDR3 DNA: TGTGCCAGCAGTGACTTCACCGGGACACCCTCCTACAATGAGCAGTTCTTC
V gene: TRBV9; J gene: TRBJ2-4; clone size: NA; D gene: NA; CDR3 protein: CASSAFGGERNIQYF; CDR3 DNA: TGTGCCAGCAGCGCCTTCGGAGGGGAAAGAAACATTCAGTACTTC
V gene: TRBV10-3; J gene: TRBJ2-1; clone size: NA; D gene: TRBD2; CDR3 protein: CAGRLAGDSEQFF; CDR3 DNA: TGTGCCGGGAGACTAGCGGGAGATAGTGAGCAGTTCTTC
V gene: TRBV12-3/TRBV12-4; J gene: TRBJ2-7; clone size: NA; D gene: NA; CDR3 protein: CASTQGQTYEQYF; CDR3 DNA: TGTGCCAGCACCCAGGGGCAGACCTACGAGCAGTACTTC
V gene: TRBV11-2; J gene: TRBJ2-6; clone size: NA; D gene: TRBD1; CDR3 protein: CASRTGAFRSGANVLTF; CDR3 DNA: TGTGCCAGCAGAACAGGGGCTTTCCGCTCTGGGGCCAACGTCCTGACTTTC
V gene: TRBV2; J gene: TRBJ1-6; clone size: NA; D gene: TRBD1; CDR3 protein: CASIKETGLSPLHF; CDR3 DNA: TGTGCCAGCATTAAGGAGACAGGGTTGTCACCCCTCCACTTT
V gene: TRBV7-9; J gene: TRBJ1-1; clone size: NA; D gene: NA; CDR3 protein: CASTLGSEAFF; CDR3 DNA: TGTGCCAGCACCCTGGGGAGTGAAGCTTTCTTT
V gene: TRBV2; J gene: TRBJ2-5; clone size: NA; D gene: TRBD1; CDR3 protein: CASSRGQVQETQYF; CDR3 DNA: TGTGCCAGCAGTAGGGGACAGGTCCAAGAGACCCAGTACTTC
V gene: TRBV28; J gene: TRBJ1-5; clone size: NA; D gene: NA; CDR3 protein: CASSPPVGGPEYSNQPQHF; CDR3 DNA: TGTGCCAGCAGTCCCCCCGTGGGGGGGCCGGAGTATAGCAATCAGCCCCAGCATTTT
V gene: TRBV27; J gene: TRBJ2-7; clone size: NA; D gene: NA; CDR3 protein: CASKQEGGYEQYF; CDR3 DNA: TGTGCCAGCAAGCAGGAAGGAGGCTACGAGCAGTACTTC